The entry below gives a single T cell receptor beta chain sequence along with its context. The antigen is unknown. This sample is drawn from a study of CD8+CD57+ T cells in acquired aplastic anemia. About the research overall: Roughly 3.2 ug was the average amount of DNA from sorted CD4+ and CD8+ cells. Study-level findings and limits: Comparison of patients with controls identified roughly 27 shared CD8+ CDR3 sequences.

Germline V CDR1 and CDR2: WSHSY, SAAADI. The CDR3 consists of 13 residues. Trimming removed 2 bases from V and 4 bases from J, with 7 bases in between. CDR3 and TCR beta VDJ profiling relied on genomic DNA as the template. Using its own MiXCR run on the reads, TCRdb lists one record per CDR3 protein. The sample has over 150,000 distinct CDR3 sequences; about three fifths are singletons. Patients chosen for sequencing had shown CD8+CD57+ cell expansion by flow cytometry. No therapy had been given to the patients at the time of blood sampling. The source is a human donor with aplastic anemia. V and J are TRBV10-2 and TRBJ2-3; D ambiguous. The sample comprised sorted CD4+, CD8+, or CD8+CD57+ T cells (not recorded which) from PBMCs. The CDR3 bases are TGCGCCAGCAGTGAGATCCTGTCAGATACGCAGTATTTT. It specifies CASSEILSDTQYF.